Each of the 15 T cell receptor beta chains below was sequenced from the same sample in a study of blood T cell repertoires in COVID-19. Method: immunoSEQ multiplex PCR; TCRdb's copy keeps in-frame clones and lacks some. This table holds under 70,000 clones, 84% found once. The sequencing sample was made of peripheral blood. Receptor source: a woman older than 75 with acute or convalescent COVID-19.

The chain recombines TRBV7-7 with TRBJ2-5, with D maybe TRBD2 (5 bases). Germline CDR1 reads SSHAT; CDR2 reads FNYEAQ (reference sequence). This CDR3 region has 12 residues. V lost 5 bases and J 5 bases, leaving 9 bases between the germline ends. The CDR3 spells CASSKEGETQYF. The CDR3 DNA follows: TGTGCCAGCAGCAAAGAGGGTGAGACCCAGTACTTC.

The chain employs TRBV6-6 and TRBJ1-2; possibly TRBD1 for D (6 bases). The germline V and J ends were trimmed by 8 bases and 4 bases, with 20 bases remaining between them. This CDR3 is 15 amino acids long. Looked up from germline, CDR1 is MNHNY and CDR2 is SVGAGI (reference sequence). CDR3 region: CASGGGQGPFYGYTF. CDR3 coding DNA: TGTGCCAGCGGGGGGGGGCAGGGCCCTTTCTATGGCTACACCTTC.

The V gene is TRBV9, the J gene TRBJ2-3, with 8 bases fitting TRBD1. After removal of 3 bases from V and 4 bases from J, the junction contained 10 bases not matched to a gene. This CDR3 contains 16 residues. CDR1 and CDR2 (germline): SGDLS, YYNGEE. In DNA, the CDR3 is TGTGCCAGCAGCGCATTACAGGGGGTGGGTGCAGATACGCAGTATTTT. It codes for CASSALQGVGADTQYF. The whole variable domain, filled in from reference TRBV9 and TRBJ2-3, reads DSGVTQTPKHLITATGQRVTLRCSPRSGDLSVYWYQQSLDQGLQFLIQYYNGEERAKGNILERFSAQQFPDLHSELNLSSLELGDSALYFCASSALQGVGADTQYFGPGTRLTVL.

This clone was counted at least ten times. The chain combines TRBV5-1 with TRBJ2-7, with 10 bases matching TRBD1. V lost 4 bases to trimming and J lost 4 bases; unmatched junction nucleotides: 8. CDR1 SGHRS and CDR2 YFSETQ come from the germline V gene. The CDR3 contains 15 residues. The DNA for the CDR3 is TGCGCCAGCAGCGATCCTCGGGGACAGGGGTACGAGCAGTACTTC. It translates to CASSDPRGQGYEQYF.

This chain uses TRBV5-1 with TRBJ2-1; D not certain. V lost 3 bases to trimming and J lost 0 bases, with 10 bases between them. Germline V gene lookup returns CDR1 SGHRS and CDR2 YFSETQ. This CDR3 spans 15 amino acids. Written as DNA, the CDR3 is TGCGCCAGCAGCTGGGCAGGTGACTCCTACAATGAGCAGTTCTTC. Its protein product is CASSWAGDSYNEQFF.

In nucleotides, the CDR3 is TGTGCCAGCAGTTTCGGGGAGAGCTATGGCTACACCTTC. It codes for CASSFGESYGYTF. V gene TRBV12-3 or TRBV12-4 combines with J gene TRBJ1-2; D gene ambiguous. The CDR3 has 13 residues. Trimming stripped 3 bases from V and 4 bases from J, with 9 bases between.

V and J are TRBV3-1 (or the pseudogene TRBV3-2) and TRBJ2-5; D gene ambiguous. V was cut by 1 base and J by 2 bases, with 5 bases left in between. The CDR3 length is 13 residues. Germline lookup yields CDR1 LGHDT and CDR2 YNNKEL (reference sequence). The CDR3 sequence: CASSQVRQETQYF. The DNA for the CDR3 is TGTGCCAGCAGCCAAGTGCGTCAAGAGACCCAGTACTTC.

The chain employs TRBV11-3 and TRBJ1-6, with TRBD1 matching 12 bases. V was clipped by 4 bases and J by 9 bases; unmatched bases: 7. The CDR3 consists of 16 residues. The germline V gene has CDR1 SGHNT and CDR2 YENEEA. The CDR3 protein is CASSSWGQGASSPLHF. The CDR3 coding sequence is TGTGCCAGCAGCTCCTGGGGACAGGGGGCGAGTTCACCCCTCCACTTT.

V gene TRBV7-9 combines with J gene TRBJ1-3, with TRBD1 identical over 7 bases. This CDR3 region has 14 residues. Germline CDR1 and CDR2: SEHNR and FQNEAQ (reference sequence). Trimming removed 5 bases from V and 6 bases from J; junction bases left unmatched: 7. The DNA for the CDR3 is TGTGCCAGCAGCCGCGACAGGGCCGAAAACACCATATATTTT. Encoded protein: CASSRDRAENTIYF.

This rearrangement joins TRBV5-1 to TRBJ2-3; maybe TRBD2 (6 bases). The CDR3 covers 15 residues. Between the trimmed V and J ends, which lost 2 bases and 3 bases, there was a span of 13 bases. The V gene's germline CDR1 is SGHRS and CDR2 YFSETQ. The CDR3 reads CASSFGGVRTDTQYF. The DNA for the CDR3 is TGCGCCAGCAGCTTCGGGGGTGTCCGGACAGATACGCAGTATTTT.

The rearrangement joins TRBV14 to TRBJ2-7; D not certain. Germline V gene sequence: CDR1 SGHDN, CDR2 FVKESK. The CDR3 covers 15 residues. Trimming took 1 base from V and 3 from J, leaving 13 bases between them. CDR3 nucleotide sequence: TGTGCCAGCAGCCAAGTTCCAGATACCGACTACGAGCAGTACTTC. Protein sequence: CASSQVPDTDYEQYF.

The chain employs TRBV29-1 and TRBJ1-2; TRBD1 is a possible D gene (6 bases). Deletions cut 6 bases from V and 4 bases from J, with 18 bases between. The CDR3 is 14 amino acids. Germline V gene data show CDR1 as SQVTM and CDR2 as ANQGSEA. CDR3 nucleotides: TGCAGCGTCACCCACAGGGTCCCGTTCTATGGCTACACCTTC. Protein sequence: CSVTHRVPFYGYTF.

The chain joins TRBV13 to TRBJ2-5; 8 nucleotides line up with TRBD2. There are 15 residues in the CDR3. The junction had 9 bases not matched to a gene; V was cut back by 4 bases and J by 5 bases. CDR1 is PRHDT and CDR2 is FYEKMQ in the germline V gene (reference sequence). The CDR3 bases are TGTGCCAGCAGCTCAGCAGCGGGGGCCCGGGAGACCCAGTACTTC. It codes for CASSSAAGARETQYF.

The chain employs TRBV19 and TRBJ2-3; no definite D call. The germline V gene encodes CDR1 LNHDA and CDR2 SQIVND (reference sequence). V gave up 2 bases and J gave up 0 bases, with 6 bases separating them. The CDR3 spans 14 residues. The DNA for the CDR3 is TGTGCCAGTAGTATACGTCAGAGCACAGATACGCAGTATTTT. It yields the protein CASSIRQSTDTQYF.

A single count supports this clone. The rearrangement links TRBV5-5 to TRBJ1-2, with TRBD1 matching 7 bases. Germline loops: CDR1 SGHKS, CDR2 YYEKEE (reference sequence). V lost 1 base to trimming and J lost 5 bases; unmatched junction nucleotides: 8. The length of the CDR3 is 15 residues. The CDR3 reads CASSLSPGTAYGYTF. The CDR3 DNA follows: TGTGCCAGCAGCTTGAGCCCCGGGACAGCATATGGCTACACCTTC.